Listed here are 9 T cell receptor beta chains from one sample, sequenced in a study of T cell responses to AZD1222 COVID-19 vaccine. Generated by immunoSEQ multiplex PCR, the TCRdb table keeps only in-frame clones and is missing some. The profile shows some 130,000 clones, approximately 84% of them singletons. The sequencing here drew on peripheral blood, taken on day 0 of AZD1222 vaccination. Receptors originate from an adult in good health.

The CDR3 here is CASSLTLGGNTIYF. The DNA for the CDR3 is TGCGCCAGCAGCCTGACACTCGGTGGAAACACCATATATTTT. The gene calls are TRBV5-1 and TRBJ1-3; no reliable D call. The germline CDR1 and CDR2 sequences are SGHRS and YFSETQ. Between the trimmed V and J ends, which lost 4 bases and 3 bases, there was a span of 11 bases. CDR3 size: 14 residues. Combining the CDR3 with reference TRBV5-1 and TRBJ1-3 gives the whole variable domain KAGVTQTPRYLIKTRGQQVTLSCSPISGHRSVSWYQQTPGQGLQFLFEYFSETQRNKGNFPGRFSGRQFSNSRSEMNVSTLELGDSALYLCASSLTLGGNTIYFGEGSWLTVV.

This clone showed up just once. V and J are TRBV28 and TRBJ1-4, with D perhaps TRBD1 (6 bases). The germline V gene encodes CDR1 MDHEN and CDR2 SYDVKM. Deletions cut 3 bases from V and 0 bases from J, with 17 bases between. The CDR3 has 18 amino acids. CDR3 sequence: CASSFLRDMIATNEKLFF. The DNA for the CDR3 is TGTGCCAGCAGTTTCCTCCGGGACATGATTGCAACTAATGAAAAACTGTTTTTT. The entire variable domain, with the rest obtained from reference TRBV28 and TRBJ1-4, is as follows: DVKVTQSSRYLVKRTGEKVFLECVQDMDHENMFWYRQDPGLGLRLIYFSYDVKMKEKGDIPEGYSVSREKKERFSLILESASTNQTSMYLCASSFLRDMIATNEKLFFGSGTQLSVL.

This chain links TRBV6-4 with TRBJ1-2; 9 bases are a match to TRBD1. Per germline, CDR1 MRHNA and CDR2 SNTAGT. The CDR3 is 14 amino acids. V lost 4 bases to trimming and J lost 8 bases; unmatched junction nucleotides: 8. The CDR3 sequence: CASSVTGGSVGYTF. The CDR3 DNA sequence: TGTGCCAGCAGTGTGACAGGGGGATCGGTCGGCTACACCTTC.

The chain links TRBV10-3 to TRBJ1-2; 8 bases map to TRBD1. This CDR3 region has 12 residues. CDR1 and CDR2 (germline): ENHRY, SYGVKD. The V segment lost 10 bases and the J segment 7 bases; nucleotides outside the gene matches: 8. CDR3 sequence reads: CATDRGSGGYTF. The CDR3 DNA reads TGTGCCACCGACAGGGGATCGGGTGGCTACACCTTC.

The chain has TRBV9 and TRBJ1-2; 10 bases line up with TRBD1. After removal of 3 bases from V and 6 bases from J, the junction contained 5 bases not matched to a gene. The germline gives CDR1 SGDLS, CDR2 YYNGEE. CDR3 length: 14 amino acids. CDR3 in amino acids: CASSGTGTGDGYTF. CDR3 bases: TGTGCCAGCAGCGGTACCGGGACAGGGGATGGCTACACCTTC.

The count of this clone is one. The chain couples TRBV5-4 to TRBJ2-5; the D gene is possibly TRBD2 (5 bases). Between the trimmed V and J ends, which lost 2 bases and 1 base, there was a span of 9 bases. Germline assignment: CDR1 SGHNT and CDR2 YYREEE (reference sequence). The CDR3 sequence is 14 residues long. CDR3 residues: CASSFGVLQETQYF. The CDR3 nucleotides are TGTGCCAGCAGCTTCGGGGTTCTCCAAGAGACCCAGTACTTC.

The genes are TRBV15 and TRBJ1-3, with 8 nucleotides matching TRBD1. J was trimmed by 0 bases and V by 7 bases; bases with no gene match: 8. CDR1 and CDR2 from the germline V gene are LNHNV and YYDKDF (reference sequence). This CDR3 is built from 16 residues. This chain's CDR3 is CATKLDRDSSGNTIYF. The CDR3 DNA is TGTGCCACCAAGCTGGACAGGGATAGCTCTGGAAACACCATATATTTT.

V usage is TRBV27 and J usage is TRBJ2-7, with D perhaps TRBD1 or TRBD2 (5 bases each). Germline loops: CDR1 MNHEY, CDR2 SMNVEV (reference sequence). This CDR3 has 15 residues. V lost 2 bases and J lost 6, with 17 bases in between. The CDR3, as DNA: TGTGCCAGCAGTTTACTCCGGGACCGTGTTCTCGAGCAGTACTTC. Translated, it gives CASSLLRDRVLEQYF.

The chain carries TRBV20-1 and TRBJ2-5; D unclear. This CDR3 comprises 11 residues. The V end lost 3 bases, the J end lost 1 base, and 3 bases lay between the germline ends. Germline-derived CDR1 and CDR2 are DFQATT and SNEGSKA (reference sequence). In DNA, the CDR3 is TGCAGTGCTAGTGCCCAAGAGACCCAGTACTTC. It is translated as CSASAQETQYF.